A selection of T cell receptor beta chains follows, all from one sample in a study of cytomegalovirus exposure and HLA in healthy donors. Method: immunoSEQ multiplex PCR; TCRdb's copy keeps in-frame clones and lacks some. The repertoire holds approximately 190,000 clones, 78% seen once, with approximately 14% in the top ten. Sequenced sample: PBMCs. The receptor set was obtained from a woman younger than 45 in good health and CMV-seropositive. Each CDR3 is given with its conserved first and last residue. A D gene is named only where the DNA matches it firmly. Clone size is shown for a subset of rows, as once, few, many or a class of expanded clone.

12	TRBJ1-2	TRBV7-9	NA	NA	CASSFDTYGYTF	TGTGCCAGCAGCTTTGACACCTATGGCTACACCTTC
18	TRBJ2-2	TRBV28	NA	few	CASSYSSTAFANTGELFF	TGTGCCAGCAGTTACAGTTCGACGGCTTTCGCGAACACCGGGGAGCTGTTTTTT
14	TRBJ1-1	TRBV19	NA	NA	CASSPQGLNTEAFF	TGTGCCAGTAGTCCGCAGGGTCTCAACACTGAAGCTTTCTTT
14	TRBJ2-7	TRBV5-1	TRBD1	few	CASSLGTGGYEQYF	TGCGCCAGCAGCCTCGGGACAGGGGGCTACGAGCAGTACTTC
15	TRBJ2-4	TRBV7-3	TRBD2	NA	CASSPSGALKNIQYF	TGTGCCAGCAGCCCTAGCGGGGCCCTCAAAAACATTCAGTACTTC
15	TRBJ2-6	TRBV5-4	NA	few	CASSSRVAGANVLTF	TGTGCCAGCAGCTCGAGAGTCGCTGGGGCCAACGTCCTGACTTTC
16	TRBJ2-1	TRBV7-9	TRBD1	once	CASSLQPGQGYNEQFF	TGTGCCAGCAGCTTACAGCCGGGACAGGGCTACAATGAGCAGTTCTTC
16	TRBJ1-1	TRBV5-6	NA	NA	CASSLGHRGLNTEAFF	TGTGCCAGCAGCTTAGGACATAGGGGCCTGAACACTGAAGCTTTCTTT
17	TRBJ1-1	TRBV12-1	NA	NA	CASSFEIQGHISTEAFF	TGTGCCAGCAGCTTTGAAATCCAGGGTCATATCAGCACTGAAGCTTTCTTT
16	TRBJ1-4	TRBV21-1	NA	NA	CASSPPPGQVTEKLFF	TGTGCCAGCAGCCCCCCGCCGGGACAGGTAACTGAAAAACTGTTTTTT
14	TRBJ1-1	TRBV19	NA	few	CASTADAVDTEAFF	TGTGCCAGTACAGCGGATGCAGTGGACACTGAAGCTTTCTTT
13	TRBJ1-1	TRBV7-8	NA	few	CASSSTGRSEAFF	TGTGCCAGCAGCTCCACAGGGCGGAGTGAAGCTTTCTTT
14	TRBJ2-1	TRBV5-6	TRBD1	once	CASSPWDRVDEQFF	TGTGCCAGCAGCCCCTGGGACAGGGTAGATGAGCAGTTCTTC
14	TRBJ1-2	TRBV28	TRBD1	NA	CASTTGGSNYGYTF	TGTGCCAGCACTACAGGGGGCTCCAACTATGGCTACACCTTC
12	TRBJ2-2	TRBV28	NA	NA	CASSLSPGELFF	TGTGCCAGCAGTTTATCTCCCGGGGAGCTGTTTTTT
16	TRBJ2-3	TRBV4-2	TRBD2	NA	CASSKPTSGSVDTQYF	TGTGCCAGCAGCAAACCGACTAGCGGGAGTGTGGATACGCAGTATTTT
15	TRBJ2-1	TRBV9	NA	NA	CASSVGFSGYNEQFF	TGTGCCAGCAGCGTAGGTTTTAGCGGCTACAATGAGCAGTTCTTC
13	TRBJ2-7	TRBV27	TRBD2	NA	CASYGGSIYEQYF	TGTGCCAGTTATGGCGGGAGCATCTACGAGCAGTACTTC
13	TRBJ2-4	TRBV5-8	TRBD2	NA	CASSPTSRAIQYF	TGTGCCAGCAGCCCGACTAGCCGGGCCATTCAGTACTTC
20	TRBJ1-1	TRBV9	NA	few	CASSVEPLLSPPQTGTEAFF	TGTGCCAGCAGCGTGGAGCCCCTCCTAAGCCCCCCGCAGACAGGCACTGAAGCTTTCTTT
16	TRBJ1-1	TRBV7-8	TRBD1	NA	CASSPHRGAPDTEAFF	TGTGCCAGCAGCCCACACAGGGGGGCCCCTGACACTGAAGCTTTCTTT
16	TRBJ2-4	TRBV5-1	TRBD1	NA	CASSSGTGTGEGIQYF	TGCGCCAGCAGCTCGGGGACCGGGACAGGGGAGGGCATTCAGTACTTC
12	TRBJ2-5	TRBV6-4	NA	NA	CASNWGSETQYF	TGTGCCAGCAATTGGGGCTCAGAGACCCAGTACTTC
14	TRBJ2-7	TRBV5-1	TRBD2	NA	CASSLTSGNYEQYF	TGCGCCAGCAGCTTAACTAGCGGGAATTACGAGCAGTACTTC
14	TRBJ1-1	TRBV6-5	NA	NA	CASSYEPGYTEAFF	TGTGCCAGCAGTTACGAGCCGGGGTACACTGAAGCTTTCTTT
16	TRBJ1-2	TRBV6-5	NA	NA	CASSYSSVGSNYGYTF	TGTGCCAGCAGTTACTCGAGCGTAGGCAGTAACTATGGCTACACCTTC
14	TRBJ1-5	TRBV2	NA	few	CASSPTGRNQPQHF	TGTGCCAGCAGCCCTACAGGACGCAATCAGCCCCAGCATTTT
15	TRBJ2-7	TRBV5-5	NA	once	CASSSPQGGSYEQYF	TGTGCCAGCAGCTCACCCCAGGGGGGTTCCTACGAGCAGTACTTC
14	TRBJ1-1	TRBV5-1	NA	NA	CASSWGPGNTEAFF	TGCGCCAGCAGCTGGGGGCCCGGAAACACTGAAGCTTTCTTT
13	TRBJ2-7	TRBV7-7	NA	NA	CASSLGQNYEQYF	TGTGCTAGCAGCCTAGGACAGAATTACGAGCAGTACTTC
13	TRBJ1-2	TRBV30	TRBD1	few	CAWAGGRDYGYTF	TGTGCCTGGGCAGGGGGGCGTGACTATGGCTACACCTTC